Listed below are T cell receptor beta chains from one sample, sequenced in a study of cytomegalovirus exposure and HLA in healthy donors. TCRdb's copy holds only in-frame clones and misses some; the assay was immunoSEQ multiplex PCR. The sample shows about 80,000 clones, about 80% of them seen only once. Sample: PBMCs. These receptors came from a woman in her forties in good health and CMV-seronegative. CDR3s include the opening cysteine and the closing phenylalanine or tryptophan. D genes are given only for firm matches. Some rows mark clone size as missing; the rest say once, few, many or name a class of expanded clone.

j_gene: TRBJ2-1
abundance: .
d_gene: .
v_gene: TRBV30
CDR3nt: TGTGCCTGGAGTACCGGGACACTCAATGAGCAGTTCTTC
CDR3aa: CAWSTGTLNEQFF

j_gene: TRBJ2-5
abundance: .
d_gene: TRBD2
v_gene: TRBV2
CDR3nt: TGTGCCAGCCTTTCGCGGGGGGCGCCATTAGAGACCCAGTACTTC
CDR3aa: CASLSRGAPLETQYF

j_gene: TRBJ1-3
abundance: .
d_gene: TRBD1
v_gene: TRBV7-2
CDR3nt: TGTGCCAGCAGCTTAGGGCACAGGGGGCCTGGAAACACCATATATTTT
CDR3aa: CASSLGHRGPGNTIYF

j_gene: TRBJ2-3
abundance: .
d_gene: TRBD2
v_gene: TRBV29-1
CDR3nt: TGCAGCGTTGTAGAAGGGCTAGCGGGAAACACAGATACGCAGTATTTT
CDR3aa: CSVVEGLAGNTDTQYF

j_gene: TRBJ2-5
abundance: few
d_gene: .
v_gene: TRBV7-2
CDR3nt: TGTGCCAGCAGCCCTGGGGGCGGTGAAGGGAAGACCCAGTACTTC
CDR3aa: CASSPGGGEGKTQYF

j_gene: TRBJ1-4
abundance: .
d_gene: TRBD1
v_gene: TRBV4-1
CDR3nt: TGCGCCAGCAGCCAACCGACAGGGACAACTAATGAAAAACTGTTTTTT
CDR3aa: CASSQPTGTTNEKLFF

j_gene: TRBJ1-5
abundance: once
d_gene: .
v_gene: TRBV7-2
CDR3nt: TGTGCCAGCAGCTTTAGGGGGAATGATTTTCAGCCCCAGCATTTT
CDR3aa: CASSFRGNDFQPQHF

j_gene: TRBJ1-1
abundance: .
d_gene: .
v_gene: TRBV6-1
CDR3nt: TGTGCCAGCAGTCCCCGAGGTTCGGGAACTGAAGCTTTCTTT
CDR3aa: CASSPRGSGTEAFF

j_gene: TRBJ1-2
abundance: .
d_gene: TRBD1
v_gene: TRBV28
CDR3nt: TGTGCCAGCAGTTCGCTGGACAGGGGACTTCGTGGCTACACCTTC
CDR3aa: CASSSLDRGLRGYTF

j_gene: TRBJ1-2
abundance: .
d_gene: TRBD1
v_gene: TRBV6-6
CDR3nt: TGTGCCAGCAGTTACGAGCAGGGGGATTCCTATGGCTACACCTTC
CDR3aa: CASSYEQGDSYGYTF

j_gene: TRBJ1-6
abundance: .
d_gene: .
v_gene: TRBV5-1
CDR3nt: TGCGCCAGCAGCCCCGACAAGGCGAGCTCCTATAATTCACCCCTCCACTTT
CDR3aa: CASSPDKASSYNSPLHF

j_gene: TRBJ1-5
abundance: .
d_gene: .
v_gene: TRBV19
CDR3nt: TGTGCCAGTAGTAGACTGATAAGGTCCCAGCCCCAGCATTTT
CDR3aa: CASSRLIRSQPQHF

j_gene: TRBJ2-3
abundance: few
d_gene: .
v_gene: TRBV9
CDR3nt: TGTGCCAGCAGCGTAGGGGCCAGGGTCCCAGATACGCAGTATTTT
CDR3aa: CASSVGARVPDTQYF

j_gene: TRBJ2-3
abundance: .
d_gene: TRBD2
v_gene: TRBV5-1
CDR3nt: TGCGCCAGCAGCTTGGTAAGGGTAGCGGGATCCACAGATACGCAGTATTTT
CDR3aa: CASSLVRVAGSTDTQYF

j_gene: TRBJ2-5
abundance: few
d_gene: .
v_gene: TRBV12-5
CDR3nt: TGTGCTAGTGGTTCGGGCAGGGGATTCAAAGAGACCCAGTACTTC
CDR3aa: CASGSGRGFKETQYF

j_gene: TRBJ1-6
abundance: .
d_gene: .
v_gene: TRBV20-1
CDR3nt: TGCAGTGCCACCGGGATCTCCCTCCACTTT
CDR3aa: CSATGISLHF

j_gene: TRBJ1-2
abundance: .
d_gene: .
v_gene: TRBV5-1
CDR3nt: TGCGCCAGCAGCTTGGCCGAGATGAACTATGGCTACACCTTC
CDR3aa: CASSLAEMNYGYTF

j_gene: TRBJ1-1
abundance: .
d_gene: .
v_gene: TRBV19
CDR3nt: TGTGCCAGTAGTCCCGGCGGCCCTGAAGCTTTCTTT
CDR3aa: CASSPGGPEAFF

j_gene: TRBJ1-5
abundance: .
d_gene: TRBD1
v_gene: TRBV18
CDR3nt: TGTGCCAGCTCACCAGGAGGGGGCGAGTATCAGCCCCAGCATTTT
CDR3aa: CASSPGGGEYQPQHF

j_gene: TRBJ2-7
abundance: .
d_gene: TRBD1
v_gene: TRBV7-6
CDR3nt: TGTGCCAGCAGCTACCTAGACAGGGACTACGAGCAGTACTTC
CDR3aa: CASSYLDRDYEQYF

j_gene: TRBJ1-4
abundance: .
d_gene: .
v_gene: TRBV10-3
CDR3nt: TGTGCCATCAGTGAGGGGCCAACTAATGAAAAACTGTTTTTT
CDR3aa: CAISEGPTNEKLFF

j_gene: TRBJ2-3
abundance: .
d_gene: .
v_gene: TRBV19
CDR3nt: TGTGCCAGTAGTCTACCCCCATGGCAGGGCACAGATACGCAGTATTTT
CDR3aa: CASSLPPWQGTDTQYF

j_gene: TRBJ1-1
abundance: .
d_gene: .
v_gene: TRBV2
CDR3nt: TGTGCCAGCAGGGATCAGGGGACCACTGAAGCTTTCTTT
CDR3aa: CASRDQGTTEAFF

j_gene: TRBJ2-7
abundance: .
d_gene: TRBD2
v_gene: TRBV30
CDR3nt: TGTGCCTGGGGATTCAAGGGACTAGCCTACGAGCAGTACTTC
CDR3aa: CAWGFKGLAYEQYF

j_gene: TRBJ2-1
abundance: .
d_gene: TRBD2
v_gene: TRBV2
CDR3nt: TGTGCCAGCAGTGGCCTCGATGGAAAGCGGGGGTTGTTCTTC
CDR3aa: CASSGLDGKRGLFF

j_gene: TRBJ1-2
abundance: .
d_gene: .
v_gene: TRBV6-6
CDR3nt: TGTGCCAGCAGTTACTTGCCAGTTGCTAACTATGGCTACACCTTC
CDR3aa: CASSYLPVANYGYTF

j_gene: TRBJ2-1
abundance: .
d_gene: TRBD2
v_gene: TRBV7-3
CDR3nt: TGTGCCAGCAGCTCTAGCGGGGGGTCCCACAATGAGCAGTTCTTC
CDR3aa: CASSSSGGSHNEQFF

j_gene: TRBJ2-2
abundance: .
d_gene: TRBD2
v_gene: TRBV30
CDR3nt: TGTGCCTGGAGTGTAGGACTAGTTGTCGGGGAGCTGTTTTTT
CDR3aa: CAWSVGLVVGELFF

j_gene: TRBJ2-7
abundance: few
d_gene: TRBD2
v_gene: TRBV29-1
CDR3nt: TGCAGCGTTGAAGTTCGGACTAGCAATTTCTACGAGCAGTACTTC
CDR3aa: CSVEVRTSNFYEQYF

j_gene: TRBJ2-3
abundance: .
d_gene: TRBD2
v_gene: TRBV6-4
CDR3nt: TGTGCCAGCAGTATAGGGCGGGAGCCCACAGATACGCAGTATTTT
CDR3aa: CASSIGREPTDTQYF